What follows are 22 T cell receptor beta chains derived from one specimen sequenced in a study of T-cell memory formation after mild COVID-19 (dated by TCRdb to the early 2020s). Libraries were constructed by 5' RACE. Data came from an Illumina NovaSeq 6000. TCRdb cleaned the public reads at Q25 with fastp, built clones with MiXCR and kept in-frame beta chains. Each entry merges the rows of one CDR3 protein and shows their most common DNA and genes. Here the sample has under 550,000 distinct CDR3 sequences; approximately 19% occur a single time. The ten largest clones take up 20% to 25% of the sample. Sequences were obtained from PBMCs or a T cell subset sorted from them (not recorded which). The receptor set was obtained from a man younger than 30 who had mild COVID-19 (a few samples of this study predate the infection). The sample titles of this study are shuffled in the database, so cell type and time point are left out; the donor was told from shared clones.

The V gene is TRBV7-9, the J gene TRBJ1-4; D is undetermined. Germline CDR1 is SEHNR and CDR2 is FQNEAQ (reference sequence). The V end was cut by 3 bases, the J end by 8 bases, with 13 bases between. The CDR3 covers 14 residues. In DNA, the CDR3 is TGTGCCAGCAGCTTCTTGGGGTTTCGGGAAAAACTGTTTTTT. This codes for CASSFLGFREKLFF.

This clonotype appeared a few times. The chain carries TRBV7-9 and TRBJ2-7, with 13 bases that match TRBD2. V dropped 4 bases and J dropped 2; count of bases not matched to a gene: 5. Germline V gives CDR1 SEHNR, CDR2 FQNEAQ (reference sequence). This CDR3 comprises 16 residues. The CDR3, as DNA: TGTGCCAGCAGCTCCCGGGGACTAGCGGGGACCTACGAGCAGTACTTC. Protein product: CASSSRGLAGTYEQYF.

This sequence joins TRBV6-2 or TRBV6-3 and TRBJ2-7; D may be TRBD1 or TRBD2 (6 bases each). CDR1 and CDR2 (germline): MNHEY, SVGEGT. CDR3 length: 13 residues. Trimming pared 2 bases from V and 5 bases from J, leaving 10 bases between. DNA for the CDR3: TGTGCCAGCAGTTACGCCGGGGGCAACGAGCAGTACGTC. Translated: CASSYAGGNEQYV.

This clonotype has a single count. The V call is TRBV6-5, the J call TRBJ2-1; TRBD2 might be the D (5 bases). Per the germline V gene, CDR1 is MNHEY and CDR2 is SVGAGI. This CDR3 contains 15 residues. V lost 5 bases and J lost 1, with 12 bases in between. CDR3 bases: TGTGCCAGCAGTCTGGTCCAGCGGTCCTACAATGAGCAGTTCTTC. It yields the protein CASSLVQRSYNEQFF.

A few counts support this clonotype. The chain is built from TRBV4-1 and TRBJ2-7; 8 bases fit TRBD2. Germline CDR1 and CDR2: MGHRA and YSYEKL. V gave up 3 bases and J gave up 0 bases; unmatched junction bases: 16. This CDR3 is 19 amino acids long. The CDR3 coding sequence is TGCGCCAGCAGCCACATCCGAGGTAGCGGGGCTCCTAGCTCCTACGAGCAGTACTTC. Translating gives CASSHIRGSGAPSSYEQYF.

The chain is built from TRBV5-1 and TRBJ1-4, with TRBD1 as a possible D gene (6 bases). V lost 3 bases and J 6 bases, leaving 15 bases between the germline ends. The germline CDR1 and CDR2 sequences are SGHRS and YFSETQ. The CDR3 has 15 residues. This chain's CDR3 is CASSWSGGYDEKLFF. The DNA of the CDR3 is TGCGCCAGCAGCTGGTCCGGGGGCTATGATGAAAAACTGTTTTTT. The complete variable domain, with remaining parts taken from reference TRBV5-1 and TRBJ1-4, reads KAGVTQTPRYLIKTRGQQVTLSCSPISGHRSVSWYQQTPGQGLQFLFEYFSETQRNKGNFPGRFSGRQFSNSRSEMNVSTLELGDSALYLCASSWSGGYDEKLFFGSGTQLSVL.

The table lists this clonotype with many counts. This chain connects TRBV5-1 to TRBJ2-3; 12 bases fit TRBD2. The V segment lost 0 bases and the J segment 4 bases; nucleotides outside the gene matches: 0. The CDR3 loop spans 15 amino acids. Looked up from germline, CDR1 is SGHRS and CDR2 is YFSETQ. The CDR3 region has the DNA TGCGCCAGCAGCTTGGGACTAGCGGGGGCAGATACGCAGTATTTT. Its translation is CASSLGLAGADTQYF.

The chain links TRBV4-1 to TRBJ1-2; unclear D gene. V shed 1 base and J shed 4 bases, with 10 bases lying between them. CDR3 size: 14 residues. CDR1 is MGHRA and CDR2 is YSYEKL in the germline V gene. In nucleotides, the CDR3 is TGCGCCAGCAGCCAAGCCTCAGGTCTCTATGGCTACACCTTC. This codes for CASSQASGLYGYTF.

This clonotype showed up just a few times. The chain is built from TRBV24-1 and TRBJ2-1, with 10 bases matching TRBD2. V was clipped by 1 base and J by 5 bases; unmatched bases: 4. Germline V gene data show CDR1 as KGHDR and CDR2 as SFDVKD. The CDR3 runs to 16 residues. The CDR3 sequence: CATSDFPLAGDNEQFF. The CDR3 bases are TGTGCCACCAGTGATTTCCCTCTAGCGGGAGACAATGAGCAGTTCTTC.

This clonotype was observed a few times. The chain has TRBV7-2 and TRBJ1-2, with D possibly TRBD1 on 5 matching bases. Germline V gene sequence: CDR1 SGHTA, CDR2 FQGNSA. The V end was cut by 1 base, the J end by 6 bases, with 15 bases between. The CDR3 sequence is 15 residues long. CDR3: CASSLVGRQGDGYTF. In DNA form, the CDR3 reads TGTGCCAGCAGCTTAGTAGGCCGCCAGGGCGATGGCTACACCTTC.

V gene TRBV24-1 combines with J gene TRBJ2-3; a weak D match, TRBD2 (5 bases). The germline V gene has CDR1 KGHDR and CDR2 SFDVKD. The CDR3 is 18 amino acids. V lost 0 bases to trimming and J lost 1 base, with 16 bases between them. In DNA, the CDR3 is TGTGCCACCAGTGATTTGCGGTCACCGGGAAGTGGCACAGATACGCAGTATTTT. Its translation is CATSDLRSPGSGTDTQYF.

The chain combines TRBV6-2 or TRBV6-3 with TRBJ1-5; no reliable D call. The CDR3 spans 12 residues. The germline V gene has CDR1 MNHEY and CDR2 SVGEGT. Trimming took off 7 bases at V and 5 bases at J, with 9 bases between the two ends. The CDR3 region has the DNA TGTGCCAGCAAAGAGGTGGATCAGCCCCAGCATTTT. Residues: CASKEVDQPQHF.

Points on this clonotype: Being one base from a much bigger clone, this may be a read error. Likely a read error: the CDR3 ends without its conserved phenylalanine or tryptophan. This sequence joins TRBV5-1 and TRBJ2-5, with D uncertain. Germline assignment: CDR1 SGHRS and CDR2 YFSETQ. The CDR3 extends over 11 amino acids. Trimming removed 2 bases from V and 4 bases from J, with 3 bases in between. The CDR3 DNA is TGCGCCAGCAGCTTTTCAGAGACCCAGTACATC. It codes for CASSFSETQYI.

The chain uses TRBV9 and TRBJ2-3; D unclear. CDR1 and CDR2 from the germline V gene are SGDLS and YYNGEE. The CDR3 runs 16 residues. Trimming stripped 4 bases from V and 0 bases from J, with 15 bases between. The CDR3 bases are TGTGCCAGCAGCTTTATCCCGTCCCATAGCACAGATACGCAGTATTTT. It encodes CASSFIPSHSTDTQYF.

This clonotype was observed a handful of times. This chain uses TRBV11-2 with TRBJ1-2, with D possibly matching TRBD1 (6 bases). Germline V gene sequence: CDR1 SGHAT, CDR2 FQNNGV. This CDR3 region has 15 residues. The V end was cut by 4 bases, the J end by 7 bases, with 19 bases between. CDR3 sequence: CASSSMTSGAVGYTF. For the CDR3, the DNA is TGTGCCAGCAGCTCCATGACCTCGGGGGCGGTTGGCTACACCTTC.

This chain uses TRBV6-1 with TRBJ2-3, with TRBD2 as a possible D gene (6 bases). There are 15 residues in the CDR3. V gave up 6 bases and J gave up 8 bases, with 21 bases separating them. CDR1 and CDR2 (germline): MNHNS, SASEGT. This chain's CDR3 is CASRIRDSLGRTQYF. In DNA, the CDR3 is TGTGCCAGCAGAATACGGGACTCCCTGGGGCGTACGCAGTATTTT.

This clonotype has just a few counts. The chain carries TRBV7-9 and TRBJ2-5, with D unresolved. This CDR3 has 13 residues. Germline CDR1 SEHNR, CDR2 FQNEAQ (reference sequence). Between the trimmed V and J ends, which lost 1 base and 5 bases, there was a span of 8 bases. CDR3 in amino acids: CASSLVLRETQYF. In DNA form, the CDR3 reads TGTGCCAGCAGCTTAGTCCTCAGGGAGACCCAGTACTTC.

This chain uses TRBV7-6 with TRBJ1-6; D call uncertain. V shed 5 bases and J shed 7 bases, with 18 bases lying between them. Germline CDR1 SGHVS, CDR2 FNYEAQ. The CDR3 spans 16 residues. Here the CDR3 reads CASSPREGVENSPLHF. The CDR3 coding sequence is TGTGCCAGCAGCCCCCGGGAGGGTGTGGAGAATTCACCCCTCCACTTT. Combining the CDR3 with reference TRBV7-6 and TRBJ1-6 gives the whole variable domain GAGVSQSPRYKVTKRGQDVALRCDPISGHVSLYWYRQALGQGPEFLTYFNYEAQQDKSGLPNDRFSAERPEGSISTLTIQRTEQRDSAMYRCASSPREGVENSPLHFGNGTRLTVT.

The rearrangement uses TRBV6-2 or TRBV6-3 and TRBJ2-7, with 7 bases matching TRBD1. V shed 5 bases and J 6 bases; nucleotides not matched to a gene: 7. The germline gives CDR1 MNHEY, CDR2 SVGEGT. The CDR3 is 13 residues long. In DNA, the CDR3 is TGTGCCAGCAGTCACAGGGGCCTGCGCGAGCAGTACGTC. This gives the protein CASSHRGLREQYV.

This clonotype was seen only a few times. The chain is built from TRBV7-6 and TRBJ2-7; weak D call: TRBD2 (5 bases). The CDR3 is 15 amino acids. The germline gives CDR1 SGHVS, CDR2 FNYEAQ. The germline V and J ends were trimmed by 2 bases and 6 bases, with 17 bases remaining between them. The CDR3 sequence is CASSLLEDGVGEQYV. The CDR3 nucleotides read TGTGCCAGCAGCTTATTAGAGGACGGGGTTGGCGAGCAGTACGTC.

The chain combines TRBV3-1 with TRBJ2-1; 12 bases map to TRBD2. J lost 5 bases, V lost 1 base, and 3 bases had no gene match. This CDR3 has 16 residues. The germline gives CDR1 LGHDT, CDR2 YNNKEL (reference sequence). As DNA, the CDR3 is TGTGCCAGCAGCCAAGTTCTAGCGGGGGGGCACAATGAGCAGTTCTTC. It encodes CASSQVLAGGHNEQFF.

This clonotype was recorded a few times. V gene TRBV5-1 combines with J gene TRBJ1-3; no clear D. The V end lost 0 bases, the J end lost 2 bases, and 12 bases lay between the germline ends. The V gene's germline CDR1 is SGHRS and CDR2 YFSETQ. The CDR3 extends over 16 amino acids. The DNA of the CDR3 is TGCGCCAGCAGCTTGGCCCCCGGCCCGACTGGAAACACCATATATTTT. Protein sequence: CASSLAPGPTGNTIYF.